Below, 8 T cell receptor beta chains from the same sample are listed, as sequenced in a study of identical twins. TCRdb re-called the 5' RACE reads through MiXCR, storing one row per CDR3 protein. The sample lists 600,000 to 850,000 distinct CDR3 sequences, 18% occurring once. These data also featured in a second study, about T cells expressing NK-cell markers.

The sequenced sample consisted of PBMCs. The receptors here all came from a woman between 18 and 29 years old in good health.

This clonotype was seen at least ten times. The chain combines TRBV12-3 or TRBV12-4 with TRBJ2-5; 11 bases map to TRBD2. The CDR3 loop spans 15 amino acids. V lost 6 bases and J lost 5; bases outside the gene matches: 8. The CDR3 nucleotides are TGTGCCAGCAGCCCCCCGACTAGCGGGATCGAGACCCAGTACTTC. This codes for CASSPPTSGIETQYF.

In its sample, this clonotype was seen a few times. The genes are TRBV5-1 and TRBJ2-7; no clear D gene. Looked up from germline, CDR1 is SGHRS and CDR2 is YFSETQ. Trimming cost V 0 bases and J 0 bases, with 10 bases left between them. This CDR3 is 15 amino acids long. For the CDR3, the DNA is TGCGCCAGCAGCTTGGACAGTTACCTCTCCTACGAGCAGTACTTC. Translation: CASSLDSYLSYEQYF.

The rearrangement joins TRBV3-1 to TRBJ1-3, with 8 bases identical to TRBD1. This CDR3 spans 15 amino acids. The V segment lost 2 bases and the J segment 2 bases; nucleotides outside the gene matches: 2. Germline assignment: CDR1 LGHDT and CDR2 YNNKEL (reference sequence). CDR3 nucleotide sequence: TGTGCCAGCAGCCAAAGGACAGGGACTGGAAACACCATATATTTT. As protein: CASSQRTGTGNTIYF.

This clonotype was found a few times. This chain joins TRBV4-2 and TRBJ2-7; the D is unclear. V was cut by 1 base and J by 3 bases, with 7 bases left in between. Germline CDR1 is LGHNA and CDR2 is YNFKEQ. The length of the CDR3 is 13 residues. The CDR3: CASSQGPGYEQYF. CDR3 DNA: TGTGCCAGCAGCCAAGGACCGGGCTACGAGCAGTACTTC.

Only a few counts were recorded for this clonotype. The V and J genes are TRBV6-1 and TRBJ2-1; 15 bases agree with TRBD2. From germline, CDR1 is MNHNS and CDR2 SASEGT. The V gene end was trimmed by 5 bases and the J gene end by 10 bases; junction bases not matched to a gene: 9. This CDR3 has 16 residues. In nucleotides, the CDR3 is TGTGCCAGCAGTACCGGACTAGCGGGAGGGCAGCGGGAGCAGTTCTTC. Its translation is CASSTGLAGGQREQFF.

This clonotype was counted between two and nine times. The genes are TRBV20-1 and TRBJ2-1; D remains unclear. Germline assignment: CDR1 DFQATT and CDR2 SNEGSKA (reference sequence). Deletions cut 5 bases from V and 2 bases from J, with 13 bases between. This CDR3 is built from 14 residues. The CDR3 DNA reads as TGCAGTGCTTCTGAGGTTGTCACCTACAATGAGCAGTTCTTC. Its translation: CSASEVVTYNEQFF.

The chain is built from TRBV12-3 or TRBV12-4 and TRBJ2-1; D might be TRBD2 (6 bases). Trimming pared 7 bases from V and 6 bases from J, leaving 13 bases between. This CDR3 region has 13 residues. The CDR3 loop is CASTRDSTNEQFF. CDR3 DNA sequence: TGTGCCAGCACCCGGGACTCCACCAATGAGCAGTTCTTC.

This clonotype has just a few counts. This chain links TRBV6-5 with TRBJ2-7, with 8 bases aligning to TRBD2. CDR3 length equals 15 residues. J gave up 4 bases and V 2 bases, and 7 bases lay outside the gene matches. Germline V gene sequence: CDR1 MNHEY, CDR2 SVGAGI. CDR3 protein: CASSYRAGARYEQYF. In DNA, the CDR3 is TGTGCCAGCAGTTACAGAGCGGGAGCTCGTTACGAGCAGTACTTC.